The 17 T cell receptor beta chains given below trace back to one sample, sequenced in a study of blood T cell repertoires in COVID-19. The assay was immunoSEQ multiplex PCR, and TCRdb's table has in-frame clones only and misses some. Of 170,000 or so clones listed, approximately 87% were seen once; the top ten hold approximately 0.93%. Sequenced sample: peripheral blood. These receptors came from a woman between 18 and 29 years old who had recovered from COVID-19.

CDR3 sequence reads: CAWSVAGWYGYTF. The CDR3 nucleotides are TGTGCCTGGAGTGTGGCGGGTTGGTATGGCTACACCTTC. V gene TRBV30 combines with J gene TRBJ1-2; D is unresolved. This CDR3 is 13 amino acids long. Germline V gene lookup returns CDR1 GTSNPN and CDR2 SVGIG (reference sequence). Trimming pared 0 bases from V and 5 bases from J, leaving 10 bases between.

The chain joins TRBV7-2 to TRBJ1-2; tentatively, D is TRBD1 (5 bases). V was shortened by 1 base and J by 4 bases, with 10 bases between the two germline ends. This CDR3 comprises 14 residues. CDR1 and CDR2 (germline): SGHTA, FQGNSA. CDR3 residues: CASSLDGATYGYTF. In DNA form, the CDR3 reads TGTGCCAGCAGCTTAGATGGGGCCACCTATGGCTACACCTTC.

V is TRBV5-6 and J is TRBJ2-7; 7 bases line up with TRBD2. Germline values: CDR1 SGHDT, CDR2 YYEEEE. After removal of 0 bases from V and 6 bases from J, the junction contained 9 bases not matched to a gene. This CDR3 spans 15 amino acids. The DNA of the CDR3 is TGTGCCAGCAGCTTGGATGATATAGCGGGTTCCGAGCAGTACGTC. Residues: CASSLDDIAGSEQYV.

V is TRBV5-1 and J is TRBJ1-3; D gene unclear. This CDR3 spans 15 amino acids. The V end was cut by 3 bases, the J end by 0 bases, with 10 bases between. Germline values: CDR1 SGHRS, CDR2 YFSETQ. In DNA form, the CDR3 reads TGCGCCAGCAGCTCAATCACACGCTCTGGAAACACCATATATTTT. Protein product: CASSSITRSGNTIYF.

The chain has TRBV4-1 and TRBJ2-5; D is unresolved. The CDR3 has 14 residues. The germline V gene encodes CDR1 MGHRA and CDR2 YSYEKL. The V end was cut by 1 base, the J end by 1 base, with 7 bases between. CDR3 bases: TGCGCCAGCAGCCAAGTGTCAGTCCAAGAGACCCAGTACTTC. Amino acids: CASSQVSVQETQYF.

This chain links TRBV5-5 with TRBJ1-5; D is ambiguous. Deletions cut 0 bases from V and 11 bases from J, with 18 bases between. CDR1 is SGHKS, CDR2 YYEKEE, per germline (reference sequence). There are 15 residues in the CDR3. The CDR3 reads CASSLGAGPYGTQHF. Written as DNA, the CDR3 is TGTGCCAGCAGCTTGGGCGCAGGCCCTTACGGGACCCAGCATTTT.

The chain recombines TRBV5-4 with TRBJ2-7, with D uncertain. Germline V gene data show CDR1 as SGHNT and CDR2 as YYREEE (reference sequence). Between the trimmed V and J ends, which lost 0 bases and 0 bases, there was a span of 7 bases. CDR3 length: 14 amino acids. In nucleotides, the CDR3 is TGTGCCAGCAGCTTGGTACAGAGCTCCTACGAGCAGTACTTC. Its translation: CASSLVQSSYEQYF.

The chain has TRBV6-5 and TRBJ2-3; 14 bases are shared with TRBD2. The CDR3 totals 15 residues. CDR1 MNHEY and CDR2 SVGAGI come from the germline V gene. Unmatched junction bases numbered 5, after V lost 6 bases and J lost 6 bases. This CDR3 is CASSKTSGRGDTQYF. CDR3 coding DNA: TGTGCCAGCAGCAAGACTAGCGGGAGGGGTGATACGCAGTATTTT.

CDR3 sequence: CASSMPGQPQHF. The CDR3 DNA reads TGTGCCAGCAGTATGCCGGGACAGCCCCAGCATTTT. The chain uses TRBV6-2 or TRBV6-3 and TRBJ1-5; D not resolved. Germline-derived CDR1 and CDR2 are MNHEY and SVGEGT. This CDR3 spans 12 amino acids. V lost 5 bases, J lost 7 bases, and 9 bases lay in between.

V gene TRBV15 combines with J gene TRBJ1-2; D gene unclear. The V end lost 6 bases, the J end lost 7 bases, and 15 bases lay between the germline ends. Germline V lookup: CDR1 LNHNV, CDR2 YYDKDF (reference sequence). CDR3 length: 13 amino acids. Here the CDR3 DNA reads TGTGCCACCAGTCCCCACGCGAGTCTTGGCTACACCTTC. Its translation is CATSPHASLGYTF.

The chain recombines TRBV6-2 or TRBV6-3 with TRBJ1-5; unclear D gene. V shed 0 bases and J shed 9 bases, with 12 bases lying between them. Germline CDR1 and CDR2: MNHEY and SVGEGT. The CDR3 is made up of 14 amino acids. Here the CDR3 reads CASSYSSHGRPQHF. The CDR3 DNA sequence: TGTGCCAGCAGTTACTCGAGTCATGGGCGGCCCCAGCATTTT.

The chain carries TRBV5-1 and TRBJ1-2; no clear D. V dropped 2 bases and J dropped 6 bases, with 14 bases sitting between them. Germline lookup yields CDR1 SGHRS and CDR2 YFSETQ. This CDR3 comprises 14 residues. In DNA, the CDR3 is TGCGCCAGCAGCTTCCAGTCCAGAACCGATGGCTACACCTTC. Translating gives CASSFQSRTDGYTF.

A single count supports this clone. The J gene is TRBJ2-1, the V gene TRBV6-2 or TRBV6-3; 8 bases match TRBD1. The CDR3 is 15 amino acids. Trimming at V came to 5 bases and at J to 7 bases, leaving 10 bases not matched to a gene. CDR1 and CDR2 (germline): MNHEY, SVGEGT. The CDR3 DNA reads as TGTGCCAGCAGTGTGCTCGGACAGGGTCTGAATGAGCAGTTCTTC. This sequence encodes CASSVLGQGLNEQFF.

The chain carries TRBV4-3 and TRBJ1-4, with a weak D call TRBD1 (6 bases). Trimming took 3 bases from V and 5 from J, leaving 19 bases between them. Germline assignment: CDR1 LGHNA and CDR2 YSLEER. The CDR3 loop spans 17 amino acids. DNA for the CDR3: TGCGCCAGCAGCCATTTGGGGTTCAGGGGCGAAAATGAAAAACTGTTTTTT. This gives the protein CASSHLGFRGENEKLFF.

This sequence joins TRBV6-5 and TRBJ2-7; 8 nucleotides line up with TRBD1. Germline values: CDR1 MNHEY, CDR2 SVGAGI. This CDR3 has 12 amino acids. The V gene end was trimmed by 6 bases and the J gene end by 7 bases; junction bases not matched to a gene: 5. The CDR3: CASRVTGEEQYF. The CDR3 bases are TGTGCCAGCAGAGTGACAGGGGAGGAGCAGTACTTC.

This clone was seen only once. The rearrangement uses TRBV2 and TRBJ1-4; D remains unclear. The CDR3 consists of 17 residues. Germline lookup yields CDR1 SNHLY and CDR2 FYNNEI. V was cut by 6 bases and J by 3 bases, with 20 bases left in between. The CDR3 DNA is TGTGCCAGCAGAGAGCGGGCTCCGGGCGGGCCTAATGAAAAACTGTTTTTT. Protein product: CASRERAPGGPNEKLFF.

CDR3 amino acids: CASSLGVFGGSSGNTIYF. The CDR3 coding sequence is TGTGCCAGCAGCTTAGGCGTCTTCGGCGGATCCTCTGGAAACACCATATATTTT. The chain is built from TRBV7-6 and TRBJ1-3; D gene unclear. The CDR3 length is 18 residues. V shed 1 base and J shed 0 bases, with 16 bases lying between them. The germline V gene has CDR1 SGHVS and CDR2 FNYEAQ.